This T cell receptor (beta chain) was found in a study of blood T cell repertoires in COVID-19 (TCRdb year 2020). Study-level background: Samples covering the acute and convalescent phases of COVID-19 were provided by collaborators in the United States, Italy and Spain. The prospective study material was composed of cDNA or gDNA derived from T cells, B-cell-depleted T cells, or PBMCs. The dataset comprised deeply sampled blood TCRbeta repertoires from subjects exposed to, actively infected with, or recovered from COVID-19. A freely available public database, intended as a resource for researchers studying the immune response to SARS-CoV-2, is where the repertoires were released. Samples came from the ongoing ImmuneRACE study (first 160 participants) plus 1,254 subjects from 6 global collaborators. Sample metadata almost always included a de-identified subject ID, COVID-19 status, age in years and sex. Where available, HLA class I and class II types were obtained from metadata supplied by the sample provider rather than from assay-based typing. General conclusions and limits of the study: Clinical and demographic metadata were provided uncurated, with the amount varying by source and participant.

This clone was observed a few times. The clone's antigen remains unknown. Base qualities are not at hand, and no much larger clone is one base apart. Each collaborating institution followed its own protocols to collect whole blood in K2EDTA tubes. For TCRbeta analysis, collaborators shipped samples in one of three forms: frozen whole blood, isolated PBMCs, or DNA extracted from either of those sample types. TCRbeta CDR3 regions were amplified from genomic DNA by means of the immunoSEQ Assay, a bias-controlled multiplex PCR. Per the source publication's procedure: Nucleated cell counts per sample were estimated from amplification of reference gene primers within the assay. To quantify the absolute abundance of each unique TCRbeta CDR3 rearrangement, sequence reads were collapsed and filtered. For each sample, productive Simpson clonality was calculated as the square root of Simpson's diversity index across productive rearrangements. In TCRdb, the immuneACCESS table is reduced to in-frame sequences with V and J assigned. These tables do not hold every clone; where another copy was compared, an unresolved V gene accounts for under half, and the others remain unexplained. Clonal size and the V and J genes are those of that table, whereas D and trimming came from the DNA. This sample has 70,000 to 80,000 clones in its table, and 91% of those were observed once. Of the sample, under 6% falls within the top ten clones.

The sequenced material came from peripheral blood. The sequence derives from a human donor in a cohort sampled during active COVID-19.

CDR3 sequence: CASSRLAGEGDTQYF. The DNA is as follows: TGTGCCAGCAGCCGACTAGCGGGGGAGGGGGATACGCAGTATTTT. In this chain, TRBV3-1 (or the pseudogene TRBV3-2) is recombined with TRBJ2-3; TRBD2 aligns with 12 central bases. Via the germline V gene (reference sequence), CDR1 is LGHDT and CDR2 YNNKEL. There are 15 amino acids in the CDR3, from cysteine to phenylalanine inclusive. The read is trimmed to its CDR3 DNA, 45 bases read in frame from base 1. At the junction V is shortened by 4 bases and J by 6 bases; bases outside the gene matches: 5.